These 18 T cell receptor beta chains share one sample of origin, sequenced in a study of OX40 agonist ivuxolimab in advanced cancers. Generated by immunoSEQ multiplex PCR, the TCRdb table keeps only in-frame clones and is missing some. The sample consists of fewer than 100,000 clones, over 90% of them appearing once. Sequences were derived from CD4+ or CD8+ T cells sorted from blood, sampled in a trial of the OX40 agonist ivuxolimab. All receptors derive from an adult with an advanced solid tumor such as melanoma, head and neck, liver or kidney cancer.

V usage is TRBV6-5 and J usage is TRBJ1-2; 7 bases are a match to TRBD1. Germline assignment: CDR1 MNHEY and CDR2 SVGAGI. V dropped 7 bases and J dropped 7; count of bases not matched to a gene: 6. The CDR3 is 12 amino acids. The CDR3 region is CASTGGRSGYTF. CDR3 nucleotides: TGTGCCAGCACAGGGGGACGAAGTGGCTACACCTTC.

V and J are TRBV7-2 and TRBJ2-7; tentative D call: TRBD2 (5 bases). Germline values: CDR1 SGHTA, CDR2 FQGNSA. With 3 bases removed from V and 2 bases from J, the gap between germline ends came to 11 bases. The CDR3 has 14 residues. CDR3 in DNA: TGTGCCAGCAGCTTCGCCGGGATCCCCTACGAGCAGTACTTC. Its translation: CASSFAGIPYEQYF. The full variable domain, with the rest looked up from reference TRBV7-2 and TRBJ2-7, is GAGVSQSPSNKVTEKGKDVELRCDPISGHTALYWYRQSLGQGLEFLIYFQGNSAPDKSGLPSDRFSAERTGGSVSTLTIQRTQQEDSAVYLCASSFAGIPYEQYFGPGTRLTVT.

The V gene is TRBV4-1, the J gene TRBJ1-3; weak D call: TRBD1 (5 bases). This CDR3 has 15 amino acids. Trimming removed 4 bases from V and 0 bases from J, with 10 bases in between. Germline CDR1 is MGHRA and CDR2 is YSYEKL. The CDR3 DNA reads TGCGCCAGCAGCCCCCCGGGGGGCTCTGGAAACACCATATATTTT. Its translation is CASSPPGGSGNTIYF.

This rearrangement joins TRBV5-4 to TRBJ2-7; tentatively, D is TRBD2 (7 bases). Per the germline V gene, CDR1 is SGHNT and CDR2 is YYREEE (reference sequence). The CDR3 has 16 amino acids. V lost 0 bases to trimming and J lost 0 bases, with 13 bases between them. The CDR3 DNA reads TGTGCCAGCAGCTTGGGGGCGGGGGCACTCTCCTACGAGCAGTACTTC. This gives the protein CASSLGAGALSYEQYF.

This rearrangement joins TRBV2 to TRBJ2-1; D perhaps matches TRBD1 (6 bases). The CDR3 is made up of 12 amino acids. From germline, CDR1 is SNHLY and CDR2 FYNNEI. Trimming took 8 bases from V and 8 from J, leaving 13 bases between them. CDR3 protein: CASLHRADEQFF. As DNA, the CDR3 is TGTGCCAGCTTACACAGGGCCGATGAGCAGTTCTTC.

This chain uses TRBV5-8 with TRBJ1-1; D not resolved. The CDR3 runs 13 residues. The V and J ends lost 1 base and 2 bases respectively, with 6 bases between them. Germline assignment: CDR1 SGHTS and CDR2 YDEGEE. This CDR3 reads CASSLHPNTEAFF. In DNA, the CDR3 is TGTGCCAGCAGCTTGCATCCTAACACTGAAGCTTTCTTT.

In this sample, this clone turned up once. This CDR3 is CASSLQQDFYGYTF. For the CDR3, the DNA is TGTGCCAGCAGCTTACAGCAGGACTTCTATGGCTACACCTTC. J is TRBJ1-2 and V is TRBV5-6; D gene ambiguous. Germline V CDR1 and CDR2: SGHDT, YYEEEE. CDR3 length equals 14 residues. The V gene lost 2 bases and the J gene lost 4 bases, with 12 bases spanning the gap.

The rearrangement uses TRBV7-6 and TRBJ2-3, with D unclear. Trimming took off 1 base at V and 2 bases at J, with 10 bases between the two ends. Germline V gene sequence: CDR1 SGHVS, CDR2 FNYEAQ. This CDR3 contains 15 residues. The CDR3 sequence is CASSLGDRYTDTQYF. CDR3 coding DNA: TGTGCCAGCAGCTTAGGAGATAGGTACACAGATACGCAGTATTTT.

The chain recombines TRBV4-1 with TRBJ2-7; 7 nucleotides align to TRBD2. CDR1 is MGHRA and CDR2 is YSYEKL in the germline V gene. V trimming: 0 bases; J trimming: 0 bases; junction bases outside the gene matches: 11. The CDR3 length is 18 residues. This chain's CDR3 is CASSQDQWGGSNSYEQYF. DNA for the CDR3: TGCGCCAGCAGCCAAGATCAGTGGGGGGGTTCAAACTCCTACGAGCAGTACTTC.

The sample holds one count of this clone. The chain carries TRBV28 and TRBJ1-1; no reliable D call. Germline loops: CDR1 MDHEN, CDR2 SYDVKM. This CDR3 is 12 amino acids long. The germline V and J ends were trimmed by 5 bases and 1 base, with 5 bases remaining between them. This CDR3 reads CASSRKNTEAFF. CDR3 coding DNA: TGTGCCAGCAGTCGGAAGAACACTGAAGCTTTCTTT.

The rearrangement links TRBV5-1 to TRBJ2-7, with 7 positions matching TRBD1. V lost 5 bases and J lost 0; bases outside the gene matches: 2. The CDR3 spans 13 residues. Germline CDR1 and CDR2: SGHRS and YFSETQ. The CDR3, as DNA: TGCGCCAGCAGTTGGACAGGCTCCTACGAGCAGTACTTC. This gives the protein CASSWTGSYEQYF.

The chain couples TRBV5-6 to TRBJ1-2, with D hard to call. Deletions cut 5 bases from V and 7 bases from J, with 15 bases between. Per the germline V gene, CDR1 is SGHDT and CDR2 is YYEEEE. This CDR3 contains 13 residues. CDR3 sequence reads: CASSPPLAGGYTF. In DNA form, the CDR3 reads TGTGCCAGCAGTCCCCCACTGGCAGGTGGCTACACCTTC.

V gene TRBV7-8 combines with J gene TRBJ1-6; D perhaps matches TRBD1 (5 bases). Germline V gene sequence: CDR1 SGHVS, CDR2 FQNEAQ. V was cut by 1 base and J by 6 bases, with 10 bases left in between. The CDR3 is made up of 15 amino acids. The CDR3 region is CASSLEEGFNSPLHF. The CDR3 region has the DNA TGTGCCAGCAGCTTAGAGGAGGGGTTTAATTCACCCCTCCACTTT.

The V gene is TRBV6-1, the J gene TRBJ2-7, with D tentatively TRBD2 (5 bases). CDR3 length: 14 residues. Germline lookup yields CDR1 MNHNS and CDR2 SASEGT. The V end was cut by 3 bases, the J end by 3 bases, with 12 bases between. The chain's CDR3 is CASSEGIALYEQYF. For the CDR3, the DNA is TGTGCCAGCAGTGAGGGCATAGCGCTCTACGAGCAGTACTTC.

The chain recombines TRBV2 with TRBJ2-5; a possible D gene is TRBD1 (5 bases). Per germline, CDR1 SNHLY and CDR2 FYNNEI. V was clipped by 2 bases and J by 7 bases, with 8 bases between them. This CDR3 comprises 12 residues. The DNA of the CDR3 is TGTGCCAGCAGTGAAAGGGGTCGGACCCAGTACTTC. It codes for CASSERGRTQYF.

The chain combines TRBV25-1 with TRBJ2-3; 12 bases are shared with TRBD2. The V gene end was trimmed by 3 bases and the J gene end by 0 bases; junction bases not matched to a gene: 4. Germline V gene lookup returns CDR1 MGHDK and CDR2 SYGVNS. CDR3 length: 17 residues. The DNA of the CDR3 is TGTGCCAGCAGTGACCCACTAGCGGGGGGAAGCACAGATACGCAGTATTTT. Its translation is CASSDPLAGGSTDTQYF.

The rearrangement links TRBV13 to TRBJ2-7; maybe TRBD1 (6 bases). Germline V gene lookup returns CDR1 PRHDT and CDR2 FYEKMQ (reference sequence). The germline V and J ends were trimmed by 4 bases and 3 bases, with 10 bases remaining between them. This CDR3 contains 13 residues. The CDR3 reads CASSSGTNYEQYF. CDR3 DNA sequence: TGTGCCAGCAGCTCCGGGACAAACTACGAGCAGTACTTC.

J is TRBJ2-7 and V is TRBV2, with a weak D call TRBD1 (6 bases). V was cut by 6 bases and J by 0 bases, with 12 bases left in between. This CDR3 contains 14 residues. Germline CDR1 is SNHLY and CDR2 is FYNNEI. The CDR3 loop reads CASRMGHLSYEQYF. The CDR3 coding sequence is TGTGCCAGCAGAATGGGACACCTCTCCTACGAGCAGTACTTC. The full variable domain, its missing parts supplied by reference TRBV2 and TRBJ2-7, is EPEVTQTPSHQVTQMGQEVILRCVPISNHLYFYWYRQILGQKVEFLVSFYNNEISEKSEIFDDQFSVERPDGSNFTLKIRSTKLEDSAMYFCASRMGHLSYEQYFGPGTRLTVT.